This T cell receptor beta chain was identified during a study of blood T cell repertoires in COVID-19 (dated by TCRdb to the early 2020s). For the study in its entirety: Samples from collaborators originated in the United States, Italy and Spain and spanned both the acute and convalescent phases of COVID-19. Subjects who had been exposed to COVID-19, were actively infected with it, or had recovered from it provided the deeply sampled blood TCRbeta repertoires that made up the dataset. The samples were drawn from two sources: the first 160 participants of the ongoing ImmuneRACE study, and 950 to 1,500 subjects contributed by 6 global collaborators. The repertoires were released in a freely available public database meant as a resource for research on the immune response to SARS-CoV-2. Where available, HLA class I and class II types were taken from metadata supplied by the sample provider and were not determined by assay-based typing. The prospective study material was composed of cDNA or gDNA derived from T cells, B-cell-depleted T cells, or PBMCs. Nearly every sample came with metadata listing a de-identified subject ID, COVID-19 status, age in years and sex.

Points on this clone: It has no known antigen specificity. The record has no base qualities; no much larger clone is one base away.

Enrolling through a virtual design, the prospective study's participants ranged in age from roughly 18 to 90 years and lived across some 22 United States geographic areas. To assign participants to cohorts, the prospective study relied on clinical history that participants themselves reported in a screening survey and a study questionnaire. For ImmuneRACE Cohort 3, a participant was defined as recovered based on two consecutive negative NP/OP PCR tests, clearance by a healthcare professional, or resolution of symptoms. In the prospective study, mobile phlebotomists collected whole blood, serum and a nasopharyngeal or oropharyngeal swab from each participant. Prospective study participants could optionally give additional blood draws and questionnaires over an approximately two-month period. Before DNA extraction, prospective study blood samples were shipped either frozen or at room temperature.

TCRbeta CDR3 regions were amplified from genomic DNA using the immunoSEQ Assay, a bias-controlled multiplex PCR. Per the original workflow: Within the assay, amplification of reference gene primers was used to estimate how many nucleated cells each sample contained. To quantify the absolute abundance of each unique TCRbeta CDR3 rearrangement, sequence reads were collapsed and filtered. For each sample, productive Simpson clonality was calculated as the square root of Simpson's diversity index across productive rearrangements. TCRdb re-hosts the immuneACCESS table, in-frame sequences only. Its copies lack some clones; in the studies checked, an unresolved V gene accounts for under half of them, and the cause for the rest is not known. V, J and clone size are taken as reported in that table, and D and trimming were inferred from the DNA itself. Within this sample are roughly 150,000 clones, with approximately 80% of them counted one time only. The biggest ten clones account for 3.4% of the sample.

The trim is 4 bases for V and 2 bases for J, with a gap of 11 bases between the germline ends. From a lookup of the germline V gene (reference sequence), CDR1 and CDR2 are LNHDA and SQIVND. Counted from cysteine to phenylalanine, this CDR3 has 14 amino acids. Only the CDR3 DNA stays, 42 bases, in frame from base 1. Overall study outcomes, separate from this receptor: The amount of clinical and demographic metadata varied by source and participant and was provided uncurated.

The sequence is built from TRBV19 and TRBJ1-2, with a weak D call of TRBD1 (6 bases match). The sample taken for sequencing was PBMCs or T cells enriched from blood (not recorded which). The sequence was obtained from a woman aged 60-75 years who had recovered from COVID-19. The CDR3 protein sequence reads: CASSKVQGNYGYTF. The DNA sequence is as follows: TGTGCCAGTAGTAAAGTTCAGGGGAACTATGGCTACACCTTC.